The subject of this entry is one TCR beta chain. Its specificity is unknown. The data stem from a study of T cells expressing NK-cell markers. Study-wide results and caveats: More than five donors had dominant NKG2C+ clonotypes that comprised about 1.0-7.5% of their CD8+ T cells. Also leading the CD3+CD56-NKG2C+ fraction in a handful of donors were these clonotypes.

In generating TCR beta cDNA, 5'RACE template switching with UMIs was used. One entry per CDR3 protein, without DNA, is what TCRdb gives after re-calling the 5' RACE reads. This listing includes about 7,200 distinct CDR3 sequences. This CDR3 is 15 amino acids long. Germline V gene lookup returns CDR1 SGHAT and CDR2 FQNNGV. The source of this sequence is a man between 18 and 35 years old in good health. The J gene is TRBJ2-2, the V gene TRBV11-2; without DNA, the TCRdb call of TRBD1 cannot be checked. The specimen was blood T cells: a sorted CD56 or NKG2C T cell subset, CD4+ or CD8+ T cells, or bulk PBMC T cells (not recorded which). CDR3 protein: CASSSTGGGTGELFF.